This T cell receptor beta chain was profiled in a study of T cells in women clearing cervical HPV infection. Study-wide background: Controls were women whose single incident HPV16 infection cleared within 12 months without precancer or cancer. Notes on the study in general: CIN3+ cases had significantly higher TCR repertoire richness than controls, but evenness did not differ.

The assay was immunoSEQ multiplex PCR, and TCRdb's table has in-frame clones only and misses some. This listing includes under 50,000 clones. The CDR3 consists of 17 residues. The germline V and J ends were trimmed by 0 bases and 0 bases, with 15 bases remaining between them. Germline values: CDR1 LNHDA, CDR2 SQIVND (reference sequence). A remark on this clone: Its antigen remains unknown. The sequenced fragment ends 3 residues before the CDR3 boundary, so the rest is inferred from the germline J gene.

All participants had a single incident cervical HPV16 infection, and prevalent HPV16 infections were excluded. Dot-blot hybridization genotyped cervical HPV amplified with MY09/MY11 PCR. Sample: blood buffy coat. This TCR was sampled from a woman between 18 and 75 years old with a cervical HPV16 infection that either progressed to CIN3+ or cleared (not recorded which). The chain is built from TRBV19 and TRBJ2-7, with D possibly being TRBD1 (6 bases). The CDR3 loop is CASSIEVGGHRSYEQYF. CDR3 DNA (partial): TGTGCCAGTAGTATAGAAGTTGGGGGCCATCGCTCCTACGAG.